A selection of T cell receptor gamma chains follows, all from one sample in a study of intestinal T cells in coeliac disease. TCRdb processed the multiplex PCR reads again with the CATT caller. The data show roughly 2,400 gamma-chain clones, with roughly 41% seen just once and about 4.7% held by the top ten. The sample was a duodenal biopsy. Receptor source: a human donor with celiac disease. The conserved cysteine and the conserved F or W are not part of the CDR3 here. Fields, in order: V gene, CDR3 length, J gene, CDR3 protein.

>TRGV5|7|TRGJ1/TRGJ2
AKGEKKL
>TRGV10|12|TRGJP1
AAWDTFGVWFKI
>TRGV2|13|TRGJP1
ATWDGHTAGWFKI
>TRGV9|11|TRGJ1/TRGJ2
ALWEPLDYKKL
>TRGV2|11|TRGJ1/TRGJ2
ATWDGPVGGKL
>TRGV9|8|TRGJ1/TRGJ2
ALRVDKKL
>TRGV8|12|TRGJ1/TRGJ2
ATWDREDYYKKL
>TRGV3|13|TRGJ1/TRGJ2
ATWDGAANYYKKL
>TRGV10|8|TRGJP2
AAWDWDKT
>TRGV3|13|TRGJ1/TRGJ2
ATWDRPPFYYKKL
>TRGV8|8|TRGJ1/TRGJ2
ATWDSRKL
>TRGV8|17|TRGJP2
ATWDIGGGYPRSDWIKT
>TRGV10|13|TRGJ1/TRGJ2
AAWANLGIYYKKL
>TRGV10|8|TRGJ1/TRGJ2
AGVDYKKL
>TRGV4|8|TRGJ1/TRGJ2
ATNYYKKL
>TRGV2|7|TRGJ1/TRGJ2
ATWDGRV
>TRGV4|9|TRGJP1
ATWEGWFKI
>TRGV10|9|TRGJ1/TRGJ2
AAWGGYKKL
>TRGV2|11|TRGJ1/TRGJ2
ATWDGRGYKKL
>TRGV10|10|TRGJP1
AAWGNSGFKI
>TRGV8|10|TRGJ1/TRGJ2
ATWVEGYKKL
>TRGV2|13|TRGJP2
ATWDGGVSDWIKT
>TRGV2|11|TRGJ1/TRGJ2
ATWDGPKYKKL
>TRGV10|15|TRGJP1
AAWDYPLLPTGWFKI
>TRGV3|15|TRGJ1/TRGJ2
ATWDRPRFTHYYKKL
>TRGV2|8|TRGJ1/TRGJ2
ATWEHKKL
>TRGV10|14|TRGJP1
AAWDPLGATGWFKI
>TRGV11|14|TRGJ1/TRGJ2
TTVPAGRKPISKKL
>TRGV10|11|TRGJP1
AAWDLFGWFKI
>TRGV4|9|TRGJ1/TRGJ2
ATWDGHKKL
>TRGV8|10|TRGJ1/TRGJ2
ATWDRRYKKL
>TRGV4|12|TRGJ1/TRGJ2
ATWDAPNYYKKL
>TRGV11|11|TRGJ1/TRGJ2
ACWIRHPMGKL
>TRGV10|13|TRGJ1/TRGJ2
AAWDLGGPYYKKL
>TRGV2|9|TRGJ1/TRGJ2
ATWDGSGKL
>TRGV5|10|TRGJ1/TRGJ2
ATWDPAPQKL
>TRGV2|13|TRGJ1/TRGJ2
ATWDPPENYYKKL
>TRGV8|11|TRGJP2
ATWDYGDWIKT
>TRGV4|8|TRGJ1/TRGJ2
ATWDPPKL
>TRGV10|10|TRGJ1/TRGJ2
AAWDYMSKKL
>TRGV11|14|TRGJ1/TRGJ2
ACWISHGKAYYKKL
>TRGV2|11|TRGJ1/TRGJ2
ATWDGLGYKKL
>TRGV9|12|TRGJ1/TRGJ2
ALWEVSRNYKKL
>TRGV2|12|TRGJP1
ATWDGPTGWFKI
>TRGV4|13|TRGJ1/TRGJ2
AAWDDTLNYYKKL
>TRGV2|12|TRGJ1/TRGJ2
ATWDGLQFYKKL
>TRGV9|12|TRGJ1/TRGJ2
ALWEVRSGGKKL